The next 28 T cell receptor beta chains were all read from a single sample in a study of T cell changes during pregnancy in multiple sclerosis. Produced via immunoSEQ multiplex PCR; TCRdb's table is partial and in-frame only. This table has around 30,000 clones, around nine tenths appearing once. Sample: CD8+ T cells from peripheral blood mononuclear cells, taken before pregnancy. Source of these receptors: a female donor with multiple sclerosis, enrolled in a pregnancy study.

The chain recombines TRBV4-1 with TRBJ1-1; D ambiguous. Germline values: CDR1 MGHRA, CDR2 YSYEKL. The CDR3 is 14 residues long. V was shortened by 3 bases and J by 0 bases, with 8 bases between the two germline ends. Here the CDR3 reads CASSHGDLNTEAFF. CDR3 DNA sequence: TGCGCCAGCAGCCACGGAGATTTGAACACTGAAGCTTTCTTT.

The chain carries TRBV6-1 and TRBJ1-2, with TRBD1 matching 7 bases. This CDR3 region has 14 residues. The trim removed 5 bases at V and 4 bases at J, leaving 7 bases unmatched. The V gene's germline CDR1 is MNHNS and CDR2 SASEGT. CDR3 DNA sequence: TGTGCCAGCAGTTCCCGGGACAGAAGCTATGGCTACACCTTC. It specifies CASSSRDRSYGYTF.

V gene TRBV28 combines with J gene TRBJ2-4; D might be TRBD1 (6 bases). The CDR3 is 17 amino acids. Germline V gene data show CDR1 as MDHEN and CDR2 as SYDVKM. V lost 6 bases to trimming and J lost 0 bases, with 18 bases between them. CDR3 region: CASRAYGHRVAKNIQYF. CDR3 sequence (DNA): TGTGCCAGCAGGGCTTATGGTCACAGGGTAGCCAAAAACATTCAGTACTTC.

CDR3: CASSSLEGGDGYTF. The DNA for the CDR3 is TGCGCCAGCAGTTCCTTGGAGGGAGGGGATGGCTACACCTTC. The V call is TRBV5-1, the J call TRBJ1-2; D possibly corresponds to TRBD1 (5 bases). The germline V gene encodes CDR1 SGHRS and CDR2 YFSETQ. The CDR3 contains 14 residues. The ends were cut back, 5 bases at V and 6 bases at J, with 17 bases in the middle.

This sequence joins TRBV13 and TRBJ1-1, with 7 bases lining up with TRBD1. The CDR3 has 15 residues. Losses at the gene ends were 5 bases for V and 5 bases for J; bases not matched to a gene: 11. CDR1 is PRHDT and CDR2 is FYEKMQ in the germline V gene (reference sequence). The CDR3 here is CASSDLQGYNTEAFF. The CDR3, as DNA: TGTGCCAGCAGCGACCTACAGGGGTATAATACTGAAGCTTTCTTT.

This chain's CDR3 is CASSFQGAGRVYEKLFF. CDR3 DNA: TGTGCCAGCAGCTTTCAGGGAGCGGGGCGGGTGTATGAAAAACTGTTTTTT. This chain joins TRBV7-2 and TRBJ1-4; TRBD1 might be the D (5 bases). Per germline, CDR1 SGHTA and CDR2 FQGNSA. Trimming removed 3 bases at V and 6 bases at J, with 20 bases between. The CDR3 runs 17 residues.

The gene calls are TRBV7-6 and TRBJ1-6; 7 bases are a match to TRBD1. Trimming took 1 base from V and 8 from J; bases not matched to a gene: 8. Germline-derived CDR1 and CDR2 are SGHVS and FNYEAQ. CDR3 length equals 16 residues. Here the CDR3 DNA reads TGTGCCAGCAGCTTAGAAGGGGGCTGGAGCTATTCACCCCTCCACTTT. Amino acids: CASSLEGGWSYSPLHF.

The chain is built from TRBV27 and TRBJ2-7, with D maybe TRBD1 (5 bases). The CDR3 consists of 14 residues. Germline-derived CDR1 and CDR2 are MNHEY and SMNVEV (reference sequence). The V end was cut by 5 bases, the J end by 2 bases, with 13 bases between. CDR3 loop: CASSTHRSTYEQYF. DNA for the CDR3: TGTGCCAGCAGTACCCACAGGTCCACCTACGAGCAGTACTTC.

The chain links TRBV7-9 to TRBJ2-1; 11 bases fit TRBD2. After removal of 4 bases from V and 6 bases from J, the junction contained 8 bases not matched to a gene. Germline assignment: CDR1 SEHNR and CDR2 FQNEAQ (reference sequence). This CDR3 contains 16 residues. CDR3 nucleotides: TGTGCCAGCAGCTCAACTAGCGGGAGTCTGGTCAATGAGCAGTTCTTC. Protein product: CASSSTSGSLVNEQFF.

This chain links TRBV9 with TRBJ2-7; 8 bases are a match to TRBD1. The CDR3 sequence is 14 residues long. The ends lost 7 bases at V and 4 bases at J; junction bases unmatched: 10. The germline CDR1 and CDR2 sequences are SGDLS and YYNGEE. CDR3 nucleotides: TGTGCCAGCGCGCTCGGGCAGGGGGCTTACGAGCAGTACTTC. Its translation: CASALGQGAYEQYF.

This chain uses TRBV11-2 with TRBJ2-6; no definite D call. V shed 0 bases and J shed 0 bases, with 6 bases lying between them. This CDR3 contains 16 residues. The germline V gene has CDR1 SGHAT and CDR2 FQNNGV. The CDR3 DNA is TGTGCCAGCAGCTTAGATCCCTCCTCTGGGGCCAACGTCCTGACTTTC. This codes for CASSLDPSSGANVLTF. The variable domain in full, completed from reference TRBV11-2 and TRBJ2-6, reads EAGVAQSPRYKIIEKRQSVAFWCNPISGHATLYWYQQILGQGPKLLIQFQNNGVVDDSQLPKDRFSAERLKGVDSTLKIQPAKLEDSAVYLCASSLDPSSGANVLTFGAGSRLTVL.

The rearrangement joins TRBV9 to TRBJ2-4; the D gene is possibly TRBD2 (7 bases). Deletions cut 3 bases from V and 8 bases from J, with 12 bases between. This CDR3 has 13 amino acids. Germline V gene lookup returns CDR1 SGDLS and CDR2 YYNGEE. The CDR3 nucleotides are TGTGCCAGCAGCGAGGGGGGGAGGGACATTCAGTACTTC. The encoded protein is CASSEGGRDIQYF.

V is TRBV4-3 and J is TRBJ2-7; the D is unclear. Trimming removed 0 bases from V and 2 bases from J, with 5 bases in between. In germline, CDR1 is LGHNA, CDR2 YSLEER. This CDR3 contains 13 residues. The CDR3 reads CASSQDRAYEQYF. The CDR3 DNA sequence: TGCGCCAGCAGCCAAGATCGGGCCTACGAGCAGTACTTC.

This clone appeared a single time. The V call is TRBV15, the J call TRBJ1-1; 8 bases align to TRBD1. The V and J ends lost 3 bases and 3 bases, in that order; junction bases with no gene match: 3. The CDR3 has 14 amino acids. The germline V gene encodes CDR1 LNHNV and CDR2 YYDKDF (reference sequence). CDR3: CATSSGTGDTEAFF. The CDR3, as DNA: TGTGCCACCAGCAGCGGGACAGGAGACACTGAAGCTTTCTTT.

The V gene is TRBV6-5, the J gene TRBJ1-1, with D maybe TRBD1 (5 bases). Trimming pared 2 bases from V and 6 bases from J, leaving 7 bases between. CDR1 is MNHEY and CDR2 is SVGAGI in the germline V gene. This CDR3 has 12 amino acids. The CDR3 reads CASSYRGAEAFF. The CDR3 DNA follows: TGTGCCAGCAGTTACAGGGGCGCTGAAGCTTTCTTT.

This clone occurred once. V gene TRBV6-5 combines with J gene TRBJ2-7; D is undetermined. The V and J ends lost 6 bases and 5 bases respectively, with 20 bases between them. The CDR3 has 15 amino acids. Germline V gene data show CDR1 as MNHEY and CDR2 as SVGAGI. The CDR3 protein is CASRLSQLVIDEQYF. The CDR3 DNA sequence: TGTGCCAGCAGATTAAGTCAGTTGGTAATCGACGAGCAGTACTTC.

The count of this clone is one. The rearrangement links TRBV2 to TRBJ2-4; a weak D match, TRBD1 (6 bases). V lost 5 bases and J lost 3, with 11 bases in between. The CDR3 is 14 residues long. Germline lookup yields CDR1 SNHLY and CDR2 FYNNEI. The CDR3 nucleotides are TGTGCCAGCAGTTACAGGGATGGCAAAAACATTCAGTACTTC. It encodes CASSYRDGKNIQYF.

This clone came up a few times. This chain links TRBV7-9 with TRBJ2-1; D uncertain. The CDR3 length is 12 residues. The V and J ends lost 1 base and 8 bases respectively, with 6 bases between them. Germline assignment: CDR1 SEHNR and CDR2 FQNEAQ (reference sequence). The CDR3 nucleotides read TGTGCCAGCAGCTTAGAACAGTATGAGCAGTTCTTC. This sequence encodes CASSLEQYEQFF.

V is TRBV2 and J is TRBJ1-1, with 10 bases identical to TRBD1. The germline CDR1 and CDR2 sequences are SNHLY and FYNNEI. The CDR3 extends over 16 amino acids. V shed 5 bases, J shed 1 base, and the junction held 7 bases outside the gene matches. The CDR3 DNA sequence: TGTGCCAGCAGTCTCACCGGGACAGGGGCGAACACTGAAGCTTTCTTT. Its protein is CASSLTGTGANTEAFF.

This rearrangement joins TRBV7-9 to TRBJ2-5; D is possibly TRBD2 (5 bases). This CDR3 has 14 residues. CDR1 and CDR2 from the germline V gene are SEHNR and FQNEAQ (reference sequence). Trimming removed 1 base at V and 1 base at J, with 7 bases between. The CDR3 loop reads CASSLGRTQETQYF. CDR3 nucleotide sequence: TGTGCCAGCAGCTTAGGGAGGACCCAAGAGACCCAGTACTTC.

This rearrangement joins TRBV10-2 to TRBJ2-1, with no clear D. This CDR3 region has 15 residues. V lost 7 bases and J lost 0, with 13 bases in between. Germline assignment: CDR1 WSHSY and CDR2 SAAADI. Here the CDR3 DNA reads TGCGCCAGCACCAAGGCCCGGAGCTCCTACAATGAGCAGTTCTTC. Its translation is CASTKARSSYNEQFF.

The rearrangement joins TRBV7-9 to TRBJ2-7; TRBD2 is a possible D gene (6 bases). V was clipped by 1 base and J by 1 base, with 14 bases between them. The CDR3 sequence is 16 residues long. Germline V gene lookup returns CDR1 SEHNR and CDR2 FQNEAQ (reference sequence). CDR3 residues: CASSLDVGLSSYEQYF. CDR3 nucleotides: TGTGCCAGCAGCTTAGACGTCGGACTATCTTCCTACGAGCAGTACTTC.

The chain employs TRBV5-1 and TRBJ1-1, with 8 bases that match TRBD1. Germline CDR1 and CDR2: SGHRS and YFSETQ. This CDR3 is 17 amino acids long. The V and J ends lost 2 bases and 0 bases, in that order; junction bases with no gene match: 9. Here the CDR3 reads CASSLTGTGYMNTEAFF. Here the CDR3 DNA reads TGCGCCAGCAGCTTAACCGGGACAGGATACATGAACACTGAAGCTTTCTTT.

The chain joins TRBV7-9 to TRBJ2-2; TRBD1 aligns across 7 bases. J lost 0 bases, V lost 7 bases, and 2 bases had no gene match. The CDR3 extends over 14 amino acids. The germline gives CDR1 SEHNR, CDR2 FQNEAQ (reference sequence). CDR3 sequence: CASTTGANTGELFF. The CDR3 DNA reads as TGTGCCAGCACCACAGGGGCGAACACCGGGGAGCTGTTTTTT. The complete variable domain, with remaining parts taken from reference TRBV7-9 and TRBJ2-2, reads DTGVSQNPRHKITKRGQNVTFRCDPISEHNRLYWYRQTLGQGPEFLTYFQNEAQLEKSRLLSDRFSAERPKGSFSTLEIQRTEQGDSAMYLCASTTGANTGELFFGEGSRLTVL.

J is TRBJ2-7 and V is TRBV6-1, with 7 positions matching TRBD2. Germline V lookup: CDR1 MNHNS, CDR2 SASEGT. J lost 4 bases, V lost 4 bases, and 1 base had no gene match. The length of the CDR3 is 12 residues. The CDR3 loop is CASSGGGYEQYF. The DNA of the CDR3 is TGTGCCAGCAGTGGGGGGGGGTACGAGCAGTACTTC.

The rearrangement links TRBV27 to TRBJ1-2; the D gene is possibly TRBD1 (6 bases). Germline CDR1 is MNHEY and CDR2 is SMNVEV (reference sequence). Trimming took off 0 bases at V and 5 bases at J, with 13 bases between the two ends. The CDR3 length is 15 residues. The CDR3 coding sequence is TGTGCCAGCAGTTTATCAGGGGCGGGGGCTTATGGCTACACCTTC. The encoded protein is CASSLSGAGAYGYTF.

This chain connects TRBV5-4 to TRBJ2-1; TRBD2 matches at 10 bases. This CDR3 spans 17 amino acids. In germline, CDR1 is SGHNT, CDR2 YYREEE (reference sequence). Unmatched junction bases numbered 6, after V lost 0 bases and J lost 3 bases. The CDR3 loop reads CASSLGLAGDVYNEQFF. Here the CDR3 DNA reads TGTGCCAGCAGCTTGGGTCTAGCGGGAGATGTCTACAATGAGCAGTTCTTC.

This clone occurred once. This chain joins TRBV6-6 and TRBJ2-3; TRBD2 matches 7 bases. The CDR3 is made up of 14 amino acids. With V trimmed by 2 bases and J by 6 bases, 5 bases remained unmatched. Germline values: CDR1 MNHNY, CDR2 SVGAGI (reference sequence). Here the CDR3 DNA reads TGTGCCAGCAGTTACACGGGAGCGGGGGATACGCAGTATTTT. This encodes CASSYTGAGDTQYF.